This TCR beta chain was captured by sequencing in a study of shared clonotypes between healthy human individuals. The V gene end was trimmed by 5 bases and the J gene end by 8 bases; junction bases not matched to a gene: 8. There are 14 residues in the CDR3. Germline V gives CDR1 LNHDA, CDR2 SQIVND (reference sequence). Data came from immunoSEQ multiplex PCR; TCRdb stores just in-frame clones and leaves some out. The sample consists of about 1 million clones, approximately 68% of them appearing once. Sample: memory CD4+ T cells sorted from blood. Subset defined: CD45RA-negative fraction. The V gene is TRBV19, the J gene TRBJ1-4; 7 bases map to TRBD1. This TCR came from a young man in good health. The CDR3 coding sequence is TGTGCCAGTAGTCGTTCGGACAGGCCAGAAAAACTGTTTTTT. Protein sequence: CASSRSDRPEKLFF.